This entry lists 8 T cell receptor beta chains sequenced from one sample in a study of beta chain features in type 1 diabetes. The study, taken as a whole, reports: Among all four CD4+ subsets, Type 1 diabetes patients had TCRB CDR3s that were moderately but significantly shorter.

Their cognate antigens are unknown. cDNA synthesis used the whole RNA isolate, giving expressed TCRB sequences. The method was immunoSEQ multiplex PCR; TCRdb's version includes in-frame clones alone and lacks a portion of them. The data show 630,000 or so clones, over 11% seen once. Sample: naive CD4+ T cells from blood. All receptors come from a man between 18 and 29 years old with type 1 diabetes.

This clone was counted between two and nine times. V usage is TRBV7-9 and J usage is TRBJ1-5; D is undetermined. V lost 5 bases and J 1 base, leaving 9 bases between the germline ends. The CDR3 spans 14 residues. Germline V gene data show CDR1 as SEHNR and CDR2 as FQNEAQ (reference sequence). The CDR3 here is CASSPGVSNQPQHF. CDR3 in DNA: TGTGCCAGCAGCCCCGGGGTCAGCAATCAGCCCCAGCATTTT.

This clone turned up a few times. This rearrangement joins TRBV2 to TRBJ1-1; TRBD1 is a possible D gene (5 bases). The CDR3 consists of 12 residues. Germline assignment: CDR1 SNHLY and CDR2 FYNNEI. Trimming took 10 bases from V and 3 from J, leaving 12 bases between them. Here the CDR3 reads CATSTVHTEAFF. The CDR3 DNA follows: TGTGCCACCTCGACAGTCCACACTGAAGCTTTCTTT.

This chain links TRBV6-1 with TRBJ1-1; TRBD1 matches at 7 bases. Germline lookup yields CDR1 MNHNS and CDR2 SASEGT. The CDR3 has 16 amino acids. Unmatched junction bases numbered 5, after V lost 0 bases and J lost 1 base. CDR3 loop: CASSEADRAPNTEAFF. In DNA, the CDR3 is TGTGCCAGCAGTGAAGCAGACAGGGCGCCGAACACTGAAGCTTTCTTT.

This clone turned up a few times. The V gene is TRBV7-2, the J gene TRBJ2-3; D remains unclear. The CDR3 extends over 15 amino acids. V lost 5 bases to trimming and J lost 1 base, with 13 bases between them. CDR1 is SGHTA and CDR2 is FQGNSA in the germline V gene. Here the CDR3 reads CASSPNSPGTDTQYF. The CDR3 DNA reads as TGTGCCAGCAGCCCCAACTCCCCTGGCACAGATACGCAGTATTTT.

The CDR3 bases are TGTGCCAGTAGTATAGGGGGACAGGGGTCCTCCTACGAGCAGTACTTC. Residues: CASSIGGQGSSYEQYF. This chain connects TRBV19 to TRBJ2-7; 10 bases align to TRBD1. J gave up 0 bases and V 1 base, and 3 bases lay outside the gene matches. The CDR3 is 16 amino acids. Germline values: CDR1 LNHDA, CDR2 SQIVND (reference sequence). The full variable domain, in which reference TRBV19 and TRBJ2-7 provide the parts outside the CDR3, is DGGITQSPKYLFRKEGQNVTLSCEQNLNHDAMYWYRQDPGQGLRLIYYSQIVNDFQKGDIAEGYSVSREKKESFPLTVTSAQKNPTAFYLCASSIGGQGSSYEQYFGPGTRLTVT.

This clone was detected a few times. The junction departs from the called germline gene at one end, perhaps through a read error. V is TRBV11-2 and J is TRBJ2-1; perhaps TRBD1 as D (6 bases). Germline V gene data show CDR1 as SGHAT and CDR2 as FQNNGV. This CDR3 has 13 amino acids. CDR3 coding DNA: TGTGCCAGCAGCCCAGGGGCCAACAATGGGCAGTTCTTC. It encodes CASSPGANNGQFF.

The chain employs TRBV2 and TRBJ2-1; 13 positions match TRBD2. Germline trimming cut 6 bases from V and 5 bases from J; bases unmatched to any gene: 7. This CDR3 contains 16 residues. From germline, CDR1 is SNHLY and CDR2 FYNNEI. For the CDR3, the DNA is TGTGCCAGCAGCTATAGGACTAGCGGGAGCAACAATGAGCAGTTCTTC. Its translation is CASSYRTSGSNNEQFF.

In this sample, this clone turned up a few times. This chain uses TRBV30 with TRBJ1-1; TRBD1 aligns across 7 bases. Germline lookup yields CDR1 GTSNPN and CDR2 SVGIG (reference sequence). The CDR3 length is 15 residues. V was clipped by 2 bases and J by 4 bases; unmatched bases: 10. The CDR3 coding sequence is TGTGCCTGGAGTCCCTTGACAGGGACGACCACTGAAGCTTTCTTT. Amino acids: CAWSPLTGTTTEAFF.